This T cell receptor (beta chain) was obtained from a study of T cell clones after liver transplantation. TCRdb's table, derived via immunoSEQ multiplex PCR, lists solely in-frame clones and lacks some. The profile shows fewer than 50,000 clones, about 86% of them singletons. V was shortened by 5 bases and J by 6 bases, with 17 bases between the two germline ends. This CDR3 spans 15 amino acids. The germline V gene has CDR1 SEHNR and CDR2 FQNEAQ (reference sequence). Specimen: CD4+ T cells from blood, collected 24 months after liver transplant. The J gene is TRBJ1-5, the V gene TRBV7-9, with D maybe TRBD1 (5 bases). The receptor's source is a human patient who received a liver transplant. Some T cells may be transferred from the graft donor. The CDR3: CASSPSDTPGQPQHF. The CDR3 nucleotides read TGTGCCAGCAGCCCCTCGGACACCCCTGGTCAGCCCCAGCATTTT.